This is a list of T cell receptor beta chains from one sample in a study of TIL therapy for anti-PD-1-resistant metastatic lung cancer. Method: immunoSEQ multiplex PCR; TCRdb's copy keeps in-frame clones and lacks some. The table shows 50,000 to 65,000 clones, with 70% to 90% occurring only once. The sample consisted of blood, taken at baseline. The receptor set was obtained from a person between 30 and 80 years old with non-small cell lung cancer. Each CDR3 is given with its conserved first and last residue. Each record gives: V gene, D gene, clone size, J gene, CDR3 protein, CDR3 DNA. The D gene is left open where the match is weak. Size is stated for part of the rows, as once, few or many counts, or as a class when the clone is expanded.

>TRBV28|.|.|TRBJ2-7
CASSLSSYEQYF
TGTGCCAGCAGTTTAAGCTCCTACGAGCAGTACTTC
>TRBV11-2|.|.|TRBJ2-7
CASSSLPGGGSDAQYF
TGTGCCAGCAGCTCCTTACCAGGGGGAGGGTCCGACGCGCAGTACTTC
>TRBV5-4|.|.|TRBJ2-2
CASRRAGTNTGELFF
TGTGCCAGCCGCCGGGCAGGGACTAACACCGGGGAGCTGTTTTTT
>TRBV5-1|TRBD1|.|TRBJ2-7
CASSSAGTGVEQYF
TGCGCCAGCAGCTCGGCCGGGACAGGGGTCGAGCAGTACTTC
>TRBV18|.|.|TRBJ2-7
CASSPRWRESSYEQYF
TGTGCCAGCTCACCCCGGTGGAGGGAGAGCTCCTACGAGCAGTACTTC
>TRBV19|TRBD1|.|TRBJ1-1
CASSISGTGSYTEAFF
TGTGCCAGTAGTATTTCCGGGACAGGGAGTTACACTGAAGCTTTCTTT
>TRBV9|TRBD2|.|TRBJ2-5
CASSVGGLAGGAETQYF
TGTGCCAGCAGCGTAGGAGGACTTGCGGGAGGGGCAGAGACCCAGTACTTC
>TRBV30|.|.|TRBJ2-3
CAWMRGGGDTQYF
TGTGCCTGGATGAGGGGGGGAGGAGATACGCAGTATTTT
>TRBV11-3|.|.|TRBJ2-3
CASSFGGSADTQYF
TGTGCCAGCAGCTTTGGGGGCTCGGCAGATACGCAGTATTTT
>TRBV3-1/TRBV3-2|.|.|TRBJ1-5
CASSQGAYQPQHF
TGTGCCAGCAGCCAAGGGGCGTATCAGCCCCAGCATTTT
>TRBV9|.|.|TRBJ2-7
CASSVGSGRWEQYF
TGTGCCAGCAGCGTAGGGTCAGGTCGGTGGGAGCAGTACTTC
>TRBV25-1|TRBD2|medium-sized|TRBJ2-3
CASSPWGSGGPDTQYF
TGTGCCAGCAGCCCCTGGGGGAGCGGGGGGCCGGATACGCAGTATTTT
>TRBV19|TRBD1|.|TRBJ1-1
CASSIGGGGPEAFF
TGTGCCAGTAGTATAGGAGGGGGCGGACCTGAAGCTTTCTTT
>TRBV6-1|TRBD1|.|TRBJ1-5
CASSDAGGKRNQPQHF
TGTGCCAGCAGTGACGCAGGGGGCAAGAGGAATCAGCCCCAGCATTTT
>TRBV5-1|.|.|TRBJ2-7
CASSLAGGRGSYEQYF
TGCGCCAGCAGCTTGGCCGGGGGCAGGGGGTCCTACGAGCAGTACTTC
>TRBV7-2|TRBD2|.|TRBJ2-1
CASSLELASNDEQFF
TGTGCCAGCAGCTTAGAACTAGCGTCCAACGATGAGCAGTTCTTC
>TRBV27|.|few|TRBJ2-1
CASSLATTLANEQFF
TGTGCCAGCAGTTTAGCCACCACTCTTGCCAATGAGCAGTTCTTC
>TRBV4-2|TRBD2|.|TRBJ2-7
CASRGTSGAYEQYF
TGTGCCAGCAGGGGGACTAGCGGAGCCTACGAGCAGTACTTC
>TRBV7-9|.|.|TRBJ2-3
CASSLALSYTDTQYF
TGTGCCAGCAGCTTAGCACTTTCCTACACAGATACGCAGTATTTT
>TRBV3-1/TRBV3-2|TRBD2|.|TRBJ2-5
CATSRRTSGRWETQYF
TGTGCCACCTCCCGACGTACTAGCGGGAGATGGGAGACCCAGTACTTC
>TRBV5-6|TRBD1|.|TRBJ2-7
CASRMTGGTSEQYF
TGTGCCAGCAGAATGACAGGGGGGACATCCGAGCAGTACTTC
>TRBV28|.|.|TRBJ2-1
CASTKDRYTIYNEQFF
TGTGCCAGCACCAAGGACAGATATACTATCTACAATGAGCAGTTCTTC
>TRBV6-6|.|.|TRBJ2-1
CASSYLGLFNEQFF
TGTGCCAGCAGTTACCTGGGACTGTTCAATGAGCAGTTCTTC
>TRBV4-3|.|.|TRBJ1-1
CASSQAAWGNTEAFF
TGCGCCAGCAGCCAAGCCGCGTGGGGGAACACTGAAGCTTTCTTT
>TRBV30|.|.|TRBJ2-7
CAWSQRTTYEQYF
TGTGCCTGGAGTCAACGGACTACCTACGAGCAGTACTTC
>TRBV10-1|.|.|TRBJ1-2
CASRRVSSNYGYTF
TGCGCCAGCAGGAGGGTTAGCTCTAACTATGGCTACACCTTC
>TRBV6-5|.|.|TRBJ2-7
CASRFRAIGYEQYF
TGTGCCAGCAGATTCCGAGCCATTGGATACGAGCAGTACTTC
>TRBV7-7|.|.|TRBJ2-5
CASSLGLSGPGRETQYF
TGTGCTAGCAGCTTAGGGCTCAGCGGACCCGGGCGAGAGACCCAGTACTTC
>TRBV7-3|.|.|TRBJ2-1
CASSLSGVKGNEQFF
TGTGCCAGCAGCCTCTCTGGGGTTAAGGGGAATGAGCAGTTCTTC
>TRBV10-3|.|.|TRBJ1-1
CAISDFRAGSEAFF
TGTGCCATCAGTGATTTCAGGGCAGGGTCTGAAGCTTTCTTT
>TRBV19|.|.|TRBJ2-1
CASSIGLASYNEQFF
TGTGCCAGTAGTATCGGGCTAGCTTCCTACAATGAGCAGTTCTTC
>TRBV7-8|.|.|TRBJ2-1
CASSFGLAYNEQFF
TGTGCCAGCAGCTTTGGGCTAGCATACAATGAGCAGTTCTTC
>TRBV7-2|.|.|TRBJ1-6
CASSEGHLNSPLHF
TGTGCCAGCAGTGAGGGACACCTAAATTCACCCCTCCACTTT
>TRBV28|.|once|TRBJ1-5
CASSLGNQPQHF
TGTGCCAGCAGTTTGGGGAATCAGCCCCAGCATTTT
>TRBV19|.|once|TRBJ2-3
CASSPRGASDTQYF
TGTGCCAGTAGTCCCCGGGGGGCTTCAGATACGCAGTATTTT
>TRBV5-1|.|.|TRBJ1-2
CASSFSEGQYGYTF
TGCGCCAGCAGCTTCTCTGAGGGGCAGTATGGCTACACCTTC
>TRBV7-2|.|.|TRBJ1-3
CASSLGTNLGNTIYF
TGTGCCAGCAGCTTAGGGACAAATCTTGGGAACACCATATATTTT
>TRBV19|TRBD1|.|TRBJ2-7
CASSRGPSYEQYF
TGTGCCAGTTCCAGGGGGCCATCCTACGAGCAGTACTTC
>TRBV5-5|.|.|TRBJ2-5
CASSLYETQYF
TGTGCCAGCAGCTTGTATGAGACCCAGTACTTC
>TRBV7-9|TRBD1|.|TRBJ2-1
CASSPGQGYNEQFF
TGTGCCAGCAGCCCCGGACAGGGATACAATGAGCAGTTCTTC
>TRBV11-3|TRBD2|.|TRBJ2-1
CASSPTGTSGYNEQFF
TGTGCCAGCAGCCCCACCGGGACTAGCGGATACAATGAGCAGTTCTTC
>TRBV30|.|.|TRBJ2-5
CAWSVYEETQYF
TGTGCCTGGAGTGTATATGAAGAGACCCAGTACTTC
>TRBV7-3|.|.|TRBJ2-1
CASSLTRARNNEQFF
TGTGCCAGCAGCTTAACGCGGGCACGAAACAATGAGCAGTTCTTC
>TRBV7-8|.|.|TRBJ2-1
CASSPEYNEQFF
TGTGCCAGCAGCCCAGAATACAATGAGCAGTTCTTC
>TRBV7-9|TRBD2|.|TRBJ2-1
CASSLGGTRVYGEQFF
TGTGCCAGCAGCTTAGGCGGGACTAGAGTCTATGGCGAGCAGTTCTTC
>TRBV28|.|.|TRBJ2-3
CASGEGPRDTQYF
TGTGCCAGCGGCGAGGGGCCAAGAGATACGCAGTATTTT
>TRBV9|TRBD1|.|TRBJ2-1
CASSNSPGGAYNEQFF
TGTGCCAGCAGTAACAGCCCAGGGGGTGCCTACAATGAGCAGTTCTTC
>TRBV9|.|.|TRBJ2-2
CASSPDPIRTGELFF
TGTGCCAGCAGCCCCGACCCTATACGCACCGGGGAGCTGTTTTTT
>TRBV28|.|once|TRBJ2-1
CASSLGQSSYNEQFF
TGTGCCAGCAGTTTGGGTCAGAGCTCCTACAATGAGCAGTTCTTC
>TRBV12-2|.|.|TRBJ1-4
CASRPPGLNEKLFF
TGTGCAAGTCGCCCTCCGGGACTTAATGAAAAACTGTTTTTT
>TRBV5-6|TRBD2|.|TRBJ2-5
CASSWWASGHQETQYF
TGTGCCAGCAGCTGGTGGGCTAGCGGACACCAAGAGACCCAGTACTTC
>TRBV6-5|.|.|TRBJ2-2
CASSYGGGRTGELFF
TGTGCCAGCAGTTACGGGGGGGGGCGGACCGGGGAGCTGTTTTTT
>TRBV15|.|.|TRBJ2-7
CATSSSTYEQYF
TGTGCCACCAGCAGCTCAACCTACGAGCAGTACTTC
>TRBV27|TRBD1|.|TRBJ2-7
CASGTGDYEQYF
TGTGCCAGCGGGACAGGAGATTACGAGCAGTACTTC
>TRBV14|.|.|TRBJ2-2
CASSPRPGANTGELFF
TGTGCCAGCAGCCCACGCCCGGGGGCGAACACCGGGGAGCTGTTTTTT
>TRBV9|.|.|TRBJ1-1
CASSYAPGRKPEAFF
TGTGCCAGCAGCTATGCGCCGGGACGAAAACCTGAAGCTTTCTTT
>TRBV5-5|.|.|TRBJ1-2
CASSQGNFGYGYTF
TGTGCCAGCAGTCAGGGTAATTTCGGCTATGGCTACACCTTC
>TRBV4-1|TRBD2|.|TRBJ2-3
CASSQTSGSRGTQYF
TGCGCCAGCAGCCAAACTAGCGGGAGTCGCGGTACGCAGTATTTT
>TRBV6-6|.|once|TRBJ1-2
CASSIGRARLNDGYTF
TGTGCCAGCAGCATCGGGCGGGCGCGTTTGAACGATGGCTACACCTTC
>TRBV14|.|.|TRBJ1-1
CASSQFRAVTEAFF
TGTGCCAGCAGCCAGTTCCGAGCGGTGACTGAAGCTTTCTTT